These 18 T cell receptor beta chains were sequenced from one sample in a study of shared clonotypes between healthy human individuals. Generated by immunoSEQ multiplex PCR, the TCRdb table keeps only in-frame clones and is missing some. The sample lists about 2.4 million clones; 85% to 95% were seen once. What was sequenced was naive CD4+ T cells sorted from blood. Subset given: CD45RA+ positively selected. These TCRs come from a man aged 18-30 years in good health.

The genes are TRBV10-3 and TRBJ2-7, with 7 bases fitting TRBD2. J gave up 4 bases and V 6 bases, and 9 bases lay outside the gene matches. Germline values: CDR1 ENHRY, CDR2 SYGVKD. The CDR3 runs 14 residues. CDR3 nucleotide sequence: TGTGCCATCAGCACTAGCGAGAGTAAATACGAGCAGTACTTC. Translated, it gives CAISTSESKYEQYF.

This clone appeared a few times. The chain uses TRBV28 and TRBJ1-1; D is perhaps TRBD1 (6 bases). The V gene lost 7 bases and the J gene lost 4 bases, with 13 bases spanning the gap. Germline V gene sequence: CDR1 MDHEN, CDR2 SYDVKM. The CDR3 is 13 residues long. CDR3 amino acids: CASTGGWGTEAFF. The DNA of the CDR3 is TGTGCCAGCACGGGGGGCTGGGGCACTGAAGCTTTCTTT.

The rearrangement joins TRBV2 to TRBJ1-6, with 8 positions matching TRBD1. The CDR3 spans 16 residues. Germline V CDR1 and CDR2: SNHLY, FYNNEI. V dropped 0 bases and J dropped 10; count of bases not matched to a gene: 8. CDR3 sequence: CASSEALGQGRSPLHF. The CDR3 bases are TGTGCCAGCAGTGAAGCCCTTGGACAGGGACGATCACCCCTCCACTTT.

This sequence joins TRBV19 and TRBJ2-1; D perhaps matches TRBD2 (5 bases). The CDR3 length is 16 residues. Germline loops: CDR1 LNHDA, CDR2 SQIVND (reference sequence). The ends were cut back, 2 bases at V and 0 bases at J, with 11 bases in the middle. The CDR3 coding sequence is TGTGCCAGTAGTATAAGCGGTCCAAGCTCCTACAATGAGCAGTTCTTC. Protein sequence: CASSISGPSSYNEQFF.

The gene calls are TRBV27 and TRBJ2-7; 8 bases are shared with TRBD2. Germline assignment: CDR1 MNHEY and CDR2 SMNVEV (reference sequence). The CDR3 covers 16 residues. V lost 2 bases, J lost 3 bases, and 9 bases stayed unmatched. The CDR3 region has the DNA TGTGCCAGCAGTTTAACCGGGGGGGGACGCTACTACGAGCAGTACTTC. Translation gives CASSLTGGGRYYEQYF.

The chain combines TRBV6-5 with TRBJ1-3; 7 bases map to TRBD1. Trimming cost V 6 bases and J 0 bases; bases outside gene matches: 5. The CDR3 is 15 amino acids. Germline V lookup: CDR1 MNHEY, CDR2 SVGAGI. This chain's CDR3 is CASSRQGDSGNTIYF. CDR3 bases: TGTGCCAGCAGCAGACAGGGCGACTCTGGAAACACCATATATTTT.

V usage is TRBV5-6 and J usage is TRBJ1-2; 9 bases align to TRBD1. Germline V gives CDR1 SGHDT, CDR2 YYEEEE. CDR3 length: 15 amino acids. After removal of 4 bases from V and 3 bases from J, the junction contained 7 bases not matched to a gene. The CDR3: CASSPPTGGYYGYTF. The CDR3 DNA follows: TGTGCCAGCAGCCCTCCGACAGGGGGTTACTATGGCTACACCTTC.

The chain carries TRBV9 and TRBJ1-1, with D possibly matching TRBD1 (6 bases). V was cut by 3 bases and J by 4 bases, with 13 bases left in between. Germline V gene lookup returns CDR1 SGDLS and CDR2 YYNGEE. This CDR3 is 14 amino acids long. The CDR3 region is CASSAEDRLTEAFF. CDR3 coding DNA: TGTGCCAGCAGCGCGGAAGACAGGCTCACTGAAGCTTTCTTT.

This clone has a handful of counts. The chain carries TRBV30 and TRBJ1-5; no definite D call. This CDR3 region has 13 residues. Per the germline V gene, CDR1 is GTSNPN and CDR2 is SVGIG (reference sequence). Trimming removed 1 base at V and 9 bases at J, with 13 bases between. CDR3 nucleotides: TGTGCCTGGAGTGGGTTAGGCGGAGCGCCCCAGCATTTT. Translated, it gives CAWSGLGGAPQHF.

The gene calls are TRBV6-1 and TRBJ1-6; D unresolved. The CDR3 totals 15 residues. V lost 6 bases and J lost 0, with 9 bases in between. CDR1 and CDR2 (germline): MNHNS, SASEGT. In DNA form, the CDR3 reads TGTGCCAGCAGGGCAGTGAGCTCCTATAATTCACCCCTCCACTTT. This translates into CASRAVSSYNSPLHF.

The rearrangement links TRBV4-2 to TRBJ2-3; D ambiguous. Trimming shortened V by 4 bases and J by 0 bases, and 14 bases separated the two germline ends. This CDR3 spans 16 amino acids. Per germline, CDR1 LGHNA and CDR2 YNFKEQ. CDR3 bases: TGTGCCAGCAGCCCCTCCAAAAGTACGAGCACAGATACGCAGTATTTT. Protein product: CASSPSKSTSTDTQYF.

The chain couples TRBV7-9 to TRBJ2-7; TRBD1 agrees at 9 bases. After removal of 5 bases from V and 0 bases from J, the junction contained 14 bases not matched to a gene. The CDR3 length is 18 residues. Per the germline V gene, CDR1 is SEHNR and CDR2 is FQNEAQ (reference sequence). The CDR3 DNA follows: TGTGCCAGCAGCCTCTCGAGGACAGGGGCTCTCTTCTCCTACGAGCAGTACTTC. This gives the protein CASSLSRTGALFSYEQYF.

Concerning this clone itself: Different DNA sequences within this sample yield the same CDR3. The genes are TRBV10-1 and TRBJ1-1; maybe TRBD1 (5 bases). The length of the CDR3 is 14 residues. CDR1 is WNHNN, CDR2 SYGVQD, per germline (reference sequence). The V gene lost 2 bases and the J gene lost 1 base, with 8 bases spanning the gap. The DNA for the CDR3 is TGCGCCAGCAGTGAGAATCAGGGGAACACTGAAGCTTTCTTT. Its protein product is CASSENQGNTEAFF.

This chain's CDR3 is CASSDRFWKTQYF. The CDR3 DNA reads TGTGCCAGCAGCGACAGGTTCTGGAAGACCCAGTACTTC. The chain joins TRBV2 to TRBJ2-5, with a weak D call TRBD1 (6 bases). Germline values: CDR1 SNHLY, CDR2 FYNNEI. This CDR3 spans 13 amino acids. The V end was cut by 6 bases, the J end by 6 bases, with 14 bases between.

The genes are TRBV5-1 and TRBJ2-2; 10 bases fit TRBD2. This CDR3 region has 19 residues. V shed 0 bases and J 4 bases; nucleotides not matched to a gene: 12. Germline CDR1 is SGHRS and CDR2 is YFSETQ. CDR3 DNA: TGCGCCAGCAGCTTGGGCCAGCGGGGGGGCCATTCGGGCACCGGGGAGCTGTTTTTT. Translation gives CASSLGQRGGHSGTGELFF.

This chain joins TRBV5-4 and TRBJ2-3; possibly TRBD2 for D (6 bases). Trimming took off 7 bases at V and 2 bases at J, with 14 bases between the two ends. CDR3 length: 14 amino acids. Germline V gene data show CDR1 as SGHNT and CDR2 as YYREEE (reference sequence). The CDR3 loop reads CASRGGQTTDTQYF. Written as DNA, the CDR3 is TGTGCCAGCCGAGGAGGGCAGACCACAGATACGCAGTATTTT.

The rearrangement joins TRBV19 to TRBJ2-7; TRBD2 aligns across 11 bases. This CDR3 comprises 14 residues. Germline V gives CDR1 LNHDA, CDR2 SQIVND (reference sequence). V gave up 1 base and J gave up 6 bases; unmatched junction bases: 2. CDR3 sequence (DNA): TGTGCCAGTAGTATAGGAGGACTAGCGGGCGAGCAGTACTTC. Translating it yields CASSIGGLAGEQYF.

Note on this clone: The identical CDR3 is also encoded by other nucleotide sequences in the sample. The chain joins TRBV5-4 to TRBJ1-1, with 7 bases that match TRBD1. V gave up 4 bases and J gave up 2 bases; unmatched junction bases: 5. This CDR3 is built from 14 residues. Per the germline V gene, CDR1 is SGHNT and CDR2 is YYREEE (reference sequence). The CDR3 region has the DNA TGTGCCAGCAGCCCGCGACAGGGAAACACTGAAGCTTTCTTT. Translated, it gives CASSPRQGNTEAFF.